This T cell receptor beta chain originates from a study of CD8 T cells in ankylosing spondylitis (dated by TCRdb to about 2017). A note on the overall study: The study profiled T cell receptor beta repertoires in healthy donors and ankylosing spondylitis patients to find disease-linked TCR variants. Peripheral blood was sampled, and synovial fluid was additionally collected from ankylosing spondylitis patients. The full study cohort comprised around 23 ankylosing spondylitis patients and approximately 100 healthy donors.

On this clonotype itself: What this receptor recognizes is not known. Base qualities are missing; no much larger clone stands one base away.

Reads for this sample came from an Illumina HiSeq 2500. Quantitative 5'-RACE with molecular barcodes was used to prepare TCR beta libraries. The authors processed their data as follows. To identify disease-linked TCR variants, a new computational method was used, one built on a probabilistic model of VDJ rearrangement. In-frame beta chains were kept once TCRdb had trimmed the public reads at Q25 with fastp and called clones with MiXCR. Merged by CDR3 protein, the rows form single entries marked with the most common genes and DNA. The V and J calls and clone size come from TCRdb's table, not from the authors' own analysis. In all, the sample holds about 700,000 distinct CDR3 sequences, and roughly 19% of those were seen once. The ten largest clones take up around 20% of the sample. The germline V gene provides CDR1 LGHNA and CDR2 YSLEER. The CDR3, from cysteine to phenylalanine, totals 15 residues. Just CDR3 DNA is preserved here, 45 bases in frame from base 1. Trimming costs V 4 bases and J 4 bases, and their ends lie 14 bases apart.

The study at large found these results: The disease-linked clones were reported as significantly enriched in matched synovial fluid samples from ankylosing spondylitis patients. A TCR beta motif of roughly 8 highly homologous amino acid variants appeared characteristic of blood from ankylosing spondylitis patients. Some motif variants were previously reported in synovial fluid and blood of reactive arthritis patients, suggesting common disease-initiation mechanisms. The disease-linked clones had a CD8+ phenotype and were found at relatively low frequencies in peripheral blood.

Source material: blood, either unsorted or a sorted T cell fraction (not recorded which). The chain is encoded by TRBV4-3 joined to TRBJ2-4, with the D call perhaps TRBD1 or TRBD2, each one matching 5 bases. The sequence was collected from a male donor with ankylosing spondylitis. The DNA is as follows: TGCGCCAGCAGCCTGTACCGGGACGGAAAAAACATTCAGTACTTC. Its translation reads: CASSLYRDGKNIQYF.